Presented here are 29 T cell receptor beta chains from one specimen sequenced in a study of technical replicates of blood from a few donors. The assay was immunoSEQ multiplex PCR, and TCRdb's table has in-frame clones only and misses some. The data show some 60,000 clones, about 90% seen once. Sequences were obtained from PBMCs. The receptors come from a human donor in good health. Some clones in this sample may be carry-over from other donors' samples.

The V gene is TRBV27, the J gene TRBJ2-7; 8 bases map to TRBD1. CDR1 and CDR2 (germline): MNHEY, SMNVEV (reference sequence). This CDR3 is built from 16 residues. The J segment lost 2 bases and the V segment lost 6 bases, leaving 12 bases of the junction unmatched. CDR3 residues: CASSRTGTGGAYEQYF. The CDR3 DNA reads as TGTGCCAGCAGCAGGACCGGGACAGGTGGGGCCTACGAGCAGTACTTC.

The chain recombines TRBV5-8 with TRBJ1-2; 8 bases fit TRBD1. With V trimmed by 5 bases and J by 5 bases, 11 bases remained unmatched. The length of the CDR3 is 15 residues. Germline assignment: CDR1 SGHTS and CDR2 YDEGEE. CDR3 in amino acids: CASSLTGGLTYGYTF. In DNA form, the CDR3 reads TGTGCCAGCAGTCTTACAGGGGGTTTAACTTATGGCTACACCTTC.

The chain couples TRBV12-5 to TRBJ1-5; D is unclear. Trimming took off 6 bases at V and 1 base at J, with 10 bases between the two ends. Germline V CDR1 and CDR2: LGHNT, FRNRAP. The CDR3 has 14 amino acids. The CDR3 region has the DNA TGTGCTAGTGGGTCCGAGGTGAGCAATCAGCCCCAGCATTTT. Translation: CASGSEVSNQPQHF.

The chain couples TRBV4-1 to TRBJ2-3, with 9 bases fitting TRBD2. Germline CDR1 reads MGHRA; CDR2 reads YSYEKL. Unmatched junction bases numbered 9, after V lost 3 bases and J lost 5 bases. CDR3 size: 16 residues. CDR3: CASSQVRAGGEDTQYF. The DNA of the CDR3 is TGCGCCAGCAGCCAGGTCCGGGCGGGAGGGGAAGATACGCAGTATTTT.

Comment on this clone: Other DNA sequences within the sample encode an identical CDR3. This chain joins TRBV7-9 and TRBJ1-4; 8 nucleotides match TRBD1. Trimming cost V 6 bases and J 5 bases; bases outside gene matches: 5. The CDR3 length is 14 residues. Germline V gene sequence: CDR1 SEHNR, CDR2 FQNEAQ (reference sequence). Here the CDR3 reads CASRETGVNEKLFF. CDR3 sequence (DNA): TGTGCCAGCAGGGAGACAGGGGTGAATGAAAAACTGTTTTTT.

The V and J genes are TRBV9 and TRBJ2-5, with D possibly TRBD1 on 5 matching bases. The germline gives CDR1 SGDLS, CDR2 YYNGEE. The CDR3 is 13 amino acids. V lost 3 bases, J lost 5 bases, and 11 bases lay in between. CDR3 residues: CASSDGHGETQYF. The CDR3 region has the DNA TGTGCCAGCAGCGACGGACACGGGGAGACCCAGTACTTC.

This CDR3 reads CASSLPGLPVNEQFF. DNA of the CDR3: TGTGCCAGCAGCTTACCGGGACTCCCTGTAAATGAGCAGTTCTTC. The chain uses TRBV7-9 and TRBJ2-1; perhaps TRBD2 as D (6 bases). The CDR3 sequence is 15 residues long. Germline assignment: CDR1 SEHNR and CDR2 FQNEAQ (reference sequence). Trimming removed 2 bases at V and 7 bases at J, with 15 bases between. Full variable domain (rest looked up from reference TRBV7-9 and TRBJ2-1): DTGVSQNPRHKITKRGQNVTFRCDPISEHNRLYWYRQTLGQGPEFLTYFQNEAQLEKSRLLSDRFSAERPKGSFSTLEIQRTEQGDSAMYLCASSLPGLPVNEQFFGPGTRLTVL.

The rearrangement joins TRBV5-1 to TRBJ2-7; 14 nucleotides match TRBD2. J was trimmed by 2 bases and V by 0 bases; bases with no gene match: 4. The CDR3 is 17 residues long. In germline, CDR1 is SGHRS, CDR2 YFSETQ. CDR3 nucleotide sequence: TGCGCCAGCAGCTTGGGTGGGACTAGCGGGGGAGCCTACGAGCAGTACTTC. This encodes CASSLGGTSGGAYEQYF.

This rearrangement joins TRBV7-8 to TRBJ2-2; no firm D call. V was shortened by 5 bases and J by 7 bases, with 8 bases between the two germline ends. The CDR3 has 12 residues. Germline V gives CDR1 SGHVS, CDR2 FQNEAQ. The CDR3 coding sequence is TGTGCCAGCAGCCTATCGGGCGGGGAGCTGTTTTTT. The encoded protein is CASSLSGGELFF.

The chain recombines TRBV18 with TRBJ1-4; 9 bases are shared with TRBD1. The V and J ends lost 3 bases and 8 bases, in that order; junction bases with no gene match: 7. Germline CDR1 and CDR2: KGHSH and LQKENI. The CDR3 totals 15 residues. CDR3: CASSPGTGRGEKLFF. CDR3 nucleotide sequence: TGTGCCAGCTCACCGGGGACAGGGCGAGGGGAAAAACTGTTTTTT.

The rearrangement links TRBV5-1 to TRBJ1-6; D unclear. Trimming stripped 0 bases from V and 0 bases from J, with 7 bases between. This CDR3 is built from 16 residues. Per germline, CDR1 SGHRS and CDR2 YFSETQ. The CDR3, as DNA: TGCGCCAGCAGCTTGGATGATAGCTCCTATAATTCACCCCTCCACTTT. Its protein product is CASSLDDSSYNSPLHF.

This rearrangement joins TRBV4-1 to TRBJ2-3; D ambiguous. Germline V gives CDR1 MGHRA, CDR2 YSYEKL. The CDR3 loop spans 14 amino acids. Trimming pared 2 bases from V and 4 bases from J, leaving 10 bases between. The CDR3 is CASSQYSTPDTQYF. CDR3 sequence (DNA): TGCGCCAGCAGCCAATACTCCACTCCAGATACGCAGTATTTT.

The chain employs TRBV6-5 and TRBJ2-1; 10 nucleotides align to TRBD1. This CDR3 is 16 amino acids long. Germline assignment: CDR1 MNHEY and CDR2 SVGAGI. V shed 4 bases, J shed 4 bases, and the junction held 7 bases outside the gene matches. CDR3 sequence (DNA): TGTGCCAGCAGTTCCGGGGACAGGGGAATTTACAATGAGCAGTTCTTC. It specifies CASSSGDRGIYNEQFF.

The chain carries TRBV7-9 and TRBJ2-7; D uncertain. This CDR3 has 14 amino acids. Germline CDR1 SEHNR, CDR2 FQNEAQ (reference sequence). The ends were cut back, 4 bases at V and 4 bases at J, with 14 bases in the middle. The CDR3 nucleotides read TGTGCCAGCAGCTCTTTAGCTGAGAATTACGAGCAGTACTTC. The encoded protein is CASSSLAENYEQYF. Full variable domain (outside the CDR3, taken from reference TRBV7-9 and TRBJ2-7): DTGVSQNPRHKITKRGQNVTFRCDPISEHNRLYWYRQTLGQGPEFLTYFQNEAQLEKSRLLSDRFSAERPKGSFSTLEIQRTEQGDSAMYLCASSSLAENYEQYFGPGTRLTVT.

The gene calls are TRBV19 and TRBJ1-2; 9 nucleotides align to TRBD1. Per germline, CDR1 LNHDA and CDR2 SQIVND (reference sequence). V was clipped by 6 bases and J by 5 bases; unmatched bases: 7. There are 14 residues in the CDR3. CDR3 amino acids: CASSQSGTGYGYTF. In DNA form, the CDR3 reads TGTGCCAGTAGCCAAAGTGGGACAGGGTATGGCTACACCTTC.

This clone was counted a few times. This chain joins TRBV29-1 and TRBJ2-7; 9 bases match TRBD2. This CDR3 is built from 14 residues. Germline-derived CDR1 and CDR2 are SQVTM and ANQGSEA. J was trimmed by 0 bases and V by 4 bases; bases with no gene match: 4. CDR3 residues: CSVGGTSISYEQYF. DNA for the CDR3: TGCAGCGTTGGGGGGACTAGCATCTCCTACGAGCAGTACTTC.

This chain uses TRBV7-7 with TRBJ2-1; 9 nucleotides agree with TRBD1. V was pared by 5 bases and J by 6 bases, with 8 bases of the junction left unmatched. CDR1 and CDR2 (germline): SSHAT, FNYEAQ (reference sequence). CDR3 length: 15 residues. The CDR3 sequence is CASSQAGTGTNEQFF. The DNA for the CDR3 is TGTGCCAGCAGCCAAGCCGGGACAGGGACCAATGAGCAGTTCTTC.

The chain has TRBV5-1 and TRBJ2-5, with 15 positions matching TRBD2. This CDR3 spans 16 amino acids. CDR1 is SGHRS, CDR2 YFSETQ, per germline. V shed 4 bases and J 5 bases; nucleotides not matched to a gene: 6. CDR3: CASSIGTSGGLETQYF. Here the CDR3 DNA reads TGCGCCAGCAGCATCGGGACTAGCGGGGGGTTGGAGACCCAGTACTTC.

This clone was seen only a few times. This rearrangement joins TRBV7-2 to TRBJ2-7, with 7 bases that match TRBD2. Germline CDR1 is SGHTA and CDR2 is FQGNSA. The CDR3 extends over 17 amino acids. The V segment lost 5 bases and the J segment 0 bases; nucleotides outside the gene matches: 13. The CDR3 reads CASSGGVNRRVSYEQYF. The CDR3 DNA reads TGTGCCAGCAGCGGGGGGGTGAACCGGCGAGTCTCCTACGAGCAGTACTTC.

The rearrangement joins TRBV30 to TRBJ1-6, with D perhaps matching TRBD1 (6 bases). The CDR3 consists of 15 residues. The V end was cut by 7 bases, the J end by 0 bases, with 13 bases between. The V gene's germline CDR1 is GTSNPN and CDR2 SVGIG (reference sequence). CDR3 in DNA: TGTGCCTCCTCGACAGGTAGCTCCTATAATTCACCCCTCCACTTT. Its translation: CASSTGSSYNSPLHF.

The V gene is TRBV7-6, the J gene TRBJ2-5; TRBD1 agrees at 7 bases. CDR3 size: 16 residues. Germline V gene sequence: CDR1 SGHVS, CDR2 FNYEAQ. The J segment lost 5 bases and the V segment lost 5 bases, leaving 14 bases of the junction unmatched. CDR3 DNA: TGTGCCAGCAGCCCCGGACAGGCGGCTGCCCCCGAGACCCAGTACTTC. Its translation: CASSPGQAAAPETQYF.

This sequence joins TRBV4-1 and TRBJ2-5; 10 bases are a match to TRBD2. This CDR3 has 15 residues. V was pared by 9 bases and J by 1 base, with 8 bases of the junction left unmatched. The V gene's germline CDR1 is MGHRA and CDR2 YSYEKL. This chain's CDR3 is CARTRQREGQETQYF. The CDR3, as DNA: TGCGCCAGAACAAGGCAGCGGGAGGGCCAAGAGACCCAGTACTTC.

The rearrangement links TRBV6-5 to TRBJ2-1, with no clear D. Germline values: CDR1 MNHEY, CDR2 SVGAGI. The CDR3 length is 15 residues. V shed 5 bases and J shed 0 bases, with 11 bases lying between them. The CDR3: CASSTSLSSYNEQFF. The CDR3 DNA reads TGTGCCAGCAGTACCTCTCTGAGCTCCTACAATGAGCAGTTCTTC.

DNA of the CDR3: TGTGCCAGCAGCTTGGGTGCGCGCATGAACACTGAAGCTTTCTTT. Amino acids: CASSLGARMNTEAFF. The gene calls are TRBV5-8 and TRBJ1-1; D not certain. Germline assignment: CDR1 SGHTS and CDR2 YDEGEE. Trimming stripped 0 bases from V and 0 bases from J, with 9 bases between. There are 15 residues in the CDR3.

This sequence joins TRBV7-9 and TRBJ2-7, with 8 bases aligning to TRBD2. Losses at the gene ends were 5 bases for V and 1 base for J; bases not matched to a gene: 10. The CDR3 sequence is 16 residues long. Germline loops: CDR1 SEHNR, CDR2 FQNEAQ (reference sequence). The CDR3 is CASSPPGGGLSYEQYF. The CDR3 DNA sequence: TGTGCCAGCAGCCCCCCCGGCGGGGGGTTATCCTACGAGCAGTACTTC.

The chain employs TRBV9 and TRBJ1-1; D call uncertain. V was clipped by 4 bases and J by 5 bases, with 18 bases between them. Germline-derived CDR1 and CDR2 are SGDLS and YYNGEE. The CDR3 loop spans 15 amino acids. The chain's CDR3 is CASSPHSAGGTEAFF. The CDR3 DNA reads TGTGCCAGCAGCCCACATTCGGCGGGTGGGACTGAAGCTTTCTTT.

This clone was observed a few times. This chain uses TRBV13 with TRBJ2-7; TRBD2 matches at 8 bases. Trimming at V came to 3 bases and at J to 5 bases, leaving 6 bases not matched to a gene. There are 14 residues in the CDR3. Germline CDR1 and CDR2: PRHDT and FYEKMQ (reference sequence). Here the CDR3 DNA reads TGTGCCAGCAGCTTCGGGGGGGCCCGCGACGAGCAGTACTTC. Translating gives CASSFGGARDEQYF.

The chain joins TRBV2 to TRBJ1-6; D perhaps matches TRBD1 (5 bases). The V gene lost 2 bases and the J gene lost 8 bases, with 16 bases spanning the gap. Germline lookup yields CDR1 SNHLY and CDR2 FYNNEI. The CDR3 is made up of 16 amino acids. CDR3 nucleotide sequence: TGTGCCAGCAGTGAATGGGGCCAGGGTGGGGATTCACCCCTCCACTTT. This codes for CASSEWGQGGDSPLHF.

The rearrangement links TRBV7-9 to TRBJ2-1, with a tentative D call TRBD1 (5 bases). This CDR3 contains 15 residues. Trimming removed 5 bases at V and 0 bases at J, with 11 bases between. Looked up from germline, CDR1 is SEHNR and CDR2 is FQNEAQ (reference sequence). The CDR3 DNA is TGTGCCAGCAGCCCGCAGGGTAGCTCCTACAATGAGCAGTTCTTC. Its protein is CASSPQGSSYNEQFF.